This T cell receptor beta chain was sequenced for a study of T-cell memory formation after mild COVID-19. This clonotype was counted a few times. No antigen is known for it. TCRdb redid the calling of the 5' RACE reads with MiXCR, one entry per CDR3 protein. This sample yields approximately 110,000 distinct CDR3 sequences, of which 22% are seen a single time; about 38% belongs to the top ten. Whole-study findings and limits: Largely, contracting CD4+ clones fell within CM and EM, and contracting CD8+ clones within EMRA.

The CDR3 has 17 residues. CDR1 is KGHSH and CDR2 is LQKENI in the germline V gene. Germline trimming cut 3 bases from V and 1 base from J; bases unmatched to any gene: 4. Sequenced material: PBMCs or a T cell subset sorted from them (not recorded which). The sequence was collected from a man between 18 and 35 years old who had mild COVID-19 (a few samples of this study predate the infection). Cell type and time point are not known. V gene TRBV18 combines with J gene TRBJ2-6; 9 bases fit TRBD1. The CDR3 sequence is CASSPGTGPSGANVLTF. The CDR3 coding sequence is TGTGCCAGCTCACCCGGGACAGGGCCTTCTGGGGCCAACGTCCTGACTTTC.